This record looks at one T cell receptor beta chain sequence and its context. This clone's antigen is unknown. No clone much larger than this one lies a single base away; base qualities are absent. Patients with autoimmune disease history or receiving systemic immunosuppression were excluded from the trial. Peripheral blood for TCR sequencing was collected from all dose cohorts at baseline, on cycle 4 day 1, and on cycle 7 day 1. The samples were drawn from a first-in-human, open-label, multicenter phase I dose-escalation trial of ivuxolimab. Adults with locally advanced or metastatic melanoma, renal cell carcinoma, hepatocellular carcinoma or head and neck squamous cell carcinoma were enrolled in the trial. Before TCR sequencing, CD4+ T cells and CD8+ T cells were sorted from peripheral blood as separate populations. This sample is part of a study of OX40 agonist ivuxolimab in advanced cancers. For the study in its entirety: Ivuxolimab was an agonistic, fully human IgG2 monoclonal antibody directed against OX40 (CD134), a costimulatory receptor. Intravenous ivuxolimab was administered to patients every 2 weeks at six dose levels: 0.01, 0.1, 0.3, 1.5, 3 and 10 mg/kg. Of the roughly 52 dose-escalation patients, hepatocellular carcinoma was present in approximately 20, melanoma in some 15, renal cell carcinoma in 9 and head and neck cancer in 9. In the dose-escalation cohort, roughly 80% of patients were male, and the mean age was approximately 55 years, with a range of 23 to 79. Prior anti-PD-1, anti-PD-L1 or anti-CTLA-4 therapy was permitted, and 30% to 45% of dose-escalation patients had received checkpoint inhibitors. Partial responses occurred in three dose-escalation patients, of whom one had hepatocellular carcinoma and two had cutaneous melanoma. Peripheral TCRbeta sequencing aimed to test whether ivuxolimab altered TCR sequence diversity and caused clonal T-cell expansion. The paper reports the monotherapy dose-escalation portion (N = 52 patients) of the phase I ivuxolimab trial.

The paper's findings and limits, for the study overall: Clonal expansion of both CD4+ and CD8+ blood T cells was observed from baseline to week 6 at doses 0.1 to 3.0 mg/kg. The antigen specificity of the peripheral T cells that underwent clonal expansion was not determined. Low levels of normalized T-cell clonal expansion were also seen in some patients who did not respond. On average, CD8+ T cells showed more expanded clones than CD4+ T cells after ivuxolimab. In the 0.1-3.0 mg/kg groups, partial responders had among the lowest normalized peripheral clonal expansion, particularly in CD8+ T cells.

Genomic DNA was isolated from the sorted cells so that the TCRbeta CDR3 region could be sequenced. The immunoSEQ Assay was used for sequencing of TCRbeta CDR3 regions. The table was pulled from immuneACCESS by TCRdb, which kept in-frame rearrangements only. Such tables lose some clones; where checked, under half of the loss comes from unresolved V genes, and the rest has no known cause. The sample includes some 72,000 clones, with 80% to 95% observed a single time. In total, the top ten clones hold approximately 10% of the sample. At the junction V is shortened by 7 bases and J by 2 bases, with 11 bases in between. The germline V gene yields ENHRY for CDR1 and SYGVKD for CDR2. The CDR3 sequence holds 13 residues, the cysteine and phenylalanine included. The sequence is cut down to CDR3 DNA, 39 bases in frame from base 1.

The TCR was taken from an adult with an advanced solid tumor such as melanoma, head and neck, liver or kidney cancer. Sequences were derived from CD4+ or CD8+ T cells sorted from blood, sampled in a trial of the OX40 agonist ivuxolimab. The chain links TRBV10-3 with TRBJ1-2; the D gene assignment is ambiguous. The CDR3 is CAIIDDWNYGYTF. The DNA reads as follows: TGTGCCATCATTGATGATTGGAACTATGGCTACACCTTC.